The 10 T cell receptor beta chains below were found in one sample sequenced in a study of T cells after yellow fever vaccination (dated by TCRdb to the late 2010s). According to the study, the label for this sample's treatment or condition signals: live attenuated yellow fever vaccine strain. The library was produced with 5' RACE. Sequenced using an Illumina HiSeq 2500. TCRdb reanalyzed the raw reads on its own, using fastp at Q25 for trimming and MiXCR for clone calling, and kept in-frame beta chains. Rows merge per CDR3 protein into single entries with the most common DNA and genes. Recorded for this sample are 68,000 or so distinct CDR3 sequences; less than 8.5% of them occurred a single time. The leading ten clones occupy about 39% of the sample. Sequenced here: CD8+ T cells sorted from PBMCs, sampled 35 to 50 days after the first yellow fever vaccination. The source of these receptors is a man aged 18 to 29 who received the YFV17D yellow fever vaccine.

This clonotype was counted between two and nine times. The genes are TRBV7-9 and TRBJ2-7; D is unresolved. The CDR3 extends over 13 amino acids. Per the germline V gene, CDR1 is SEHNR and CDR2 is FQNEAQ (reference sequence). V was pared by 4 bases and J by 7 bases, with 14 bases between. The CDR3 DNA is TGTGCCAGCAGCTCCCGAGGTCGCTTGGAGCAGTACTTC. Amino acid sequence: CASSSRGRLEQYF.

Regarding this clonotype: One base away lies a much larger clone, so this may be a sequencing read error. V usage is TRBV7-3 and J usage is TRBJ2-6; maybe TRBD2 (7 bases). The length of the CDR3 is 17 residues. Germline values: CDR1 SGHTA, CDR2 FQGTGA. CDR3 region: CASSVTGGPSGANDLTF. The CDR3 coding sequence is TGTGCCAGCAGCGTAACCGGGGGGCCCTCTGGGGCCAACGACCTGACTTTC. Supplemented by reference TRBV7-3 and TRBJ2-6, the full variable domain reads GAGVSQTPSNKVTEKGKYVELRCDPISGHTALYWYRQSLGQGPEFLIYFQGTGAADDSGLPNDRFFAVRPEGSVSTLKIQRTERGDSAVYLCASSVTGGPSGANDLTFGAGSRLTVL.

This clonotype has at least ten counts. This chain connects TRBV15 to TRBJ2-5; 13 bases fit TRBD2. Trimming removed 1 base from V and 3 bases from J; junction bases left unmatched: 8. This CDR3 comprises 18 residues. Per the germline V gene, CDR1 is LNHNV and CDR2 is YYDKDF (reference sequence). CDR3 nucleotides: TGTGCCACCAGCAGAGGCTTACTAGCGGGGGGGCCAGAAGAGACCCAGTACTTC. Amino acid sequence: CATSRGLLAGGPEETQYF.

The table lists this clonotype with many counts. This sequence joins TRBV4-3 and TRBJ2-7; no firm D call. CDR1 and CDR2 from the germline V gene are LGHNA and YSLEER. The CDR3 is 13 amino acids. Trimming stripped 2 bases from V and 6 bases from J, with 11 bases between. CDR3 sequence: CASSQPGSREQYV. CDR3 in DNA: TGCGCCAGCAGCCAACCCGGTTCCCGCGAGCAGTACGTC.

This clonotype showed up just once. A much more abundant neighbour one base away suggests this may be a read error. V and J are TRBV20-1 and TRBJ2-3; TRBD2 matches 10 bases. The CDR3 sequence is 17 residues long. Germline loops: CDR1 DFQATT, CDR2 SNEGSKA (reference sequence). The CDR3 DNA reads TGCTGTGCTAGAGACCACCTCCTAGCGGGGGGCACAGATACGCAGTATTTT. This encodes CCARDHLLAGGTDTQYF.

This clonotype has a count of ten or more. The CDR3 here is CASSPNGGNPYEQYF. The CDR3 DNA is TGTGCCAGCAGCCCCAACGGGGGGAACCCCTACGAGCAGTACTTC. The chain recombines TRBV9 with TRBJ2-7; 7 bases line up with TRBD2. V dropped 4 bases and J dropped 2; count of bases not matched to a gene: 9. This CDR3 has 15 residues. Germline CDR1 and CDR2: SGDLS and YYNGEE.

This chain connects TRBV9 to TRBJ1-1, with 7 bases fitting TRBD1. After removal of 4 bases from V and 3 bases from J, the junction contained 9 bases not matched to a gene. This CDR3 region has 15 residues. Germline-derived CDR1 and CDR2 are SGDLS and YYNGEE. The CDR3 is CASSTQTGPYTEAFF. The CDR3 nucleotides are TGTGCCAGCAGCACCCAGACAGGGCCCTACACTGAAGCTTTCTTT. Using reference TRBV9 and TRBJ1-1 for the parts outside the CDR3, the full variable domain is DSGVTQTPKHLITATGQRVTLRCSPRSGDLSVYWYQQSLDQGLQFLIQYYNGEERAKGNILERFSAQQFPDLHSELNLSSLELGDSALYFCASSTQTGPYTEAFFGQGTRLTVV.

V and J are TRBV7-3 and TRBJ2-5; D might be TRBD2 (5 bases). This CDR3 comprises 15 residues. V gave up 2 bases and J gave up 5 bases, with 15 bases separating them. CDR1 and CDR2 from the germline V gene are SGHTA and FQGTGA. The CDR3, as DNA: TGTGCCAGCAGCTTAGGGAGCGGACCCGGGGAGACCCAGTACTTC. Protein product: CASSLGSGPGETQYF.

At least ten counts were recorded for this clonotype. The rearrangement uses TRBV4-1 and TRBJ2-5; D is uncertain. Germline V gene sequence: CDR1 MGHRA, CDR2 YSYEKL. This CDR3 has 12 residues. V dropped 4 bases and J dropped 4 bases, with 7 bases sitting between them. The CDR3 is CASSPQGETQYF. The CDR3 DNA reads as TGCGCCAGCAGCCCCCAAGGAGAGACCCAGTACTTC.

There are many counts of this clonotype. The CDR3 sequence is CATPDYEQYV. Written as DNA, the CDR3 is TGTGCCACCCCGGACTACGAGCAGTACGTC. This sequence joins TRBV7-6 and TRBJ2-7, with D unresolved. Per the germline V gene, CDR1 is SGHVS and CDR2 is FNYEAQ. This CDR3 has 10 amino acids. Trimming cost V 10 bases and J 3 bases, with 7 bases left between them.